Listed below are T cell receptor beta chains from one sample, sequenced in a study of blood T cell repertoires in COVID-19. Only in-frame clones appear in the TCRdb table, and some are missing; sequencing was by immunoSEQ multiplex PCR. This table has roughly 98,000 clones, approximately 78% appearing once. Sequences were obtained from peripheral blood. The receptors shown here come from a human donor in a cohort sampled during active COVID-19. Each CDR3 is given with its conserved first and last residue. D genes are given only for firm matches. Expanded clones get a size class; other rows say once, few or many, or leave the size out.

V gene	J gene	D gene	clone size	CDR3 DNA	CDR3 protein
TRBV9	TRBJ2-7	.	.	TGTGCCAGCAGCGTAGGCGCAGGGTTCTACGAGCAGTACTTC	CASSVGAGFYEQYF
TRBV7-8	TRBJ1-2	.	.	TGTGCCAGCAGCGCACAGGGAAGTGCTAACTATGGCTACACCTTC	CASSAQGSANYGYTF
TRBV25-1	TRBJ2-7	.	.	TGTGCCAGCAGGCAGTCTAGCTCCTACGAGCAGTACTTC	CASRQSSSYEQYF
TRBV3-1/TRBV3-2	TRBJ1-1	.	many	TGTGCCAGCAGCCACGACATAGCGGGAACTGAAGCTTTCTTT	CASSHDIAGTEAFF
TRBV19	TRBJ1-1	.	.	TGTGCCAGTAGTATAGTGGGCAGGGGCGCATTAAACACTGAAGCTTTCTTT	CASSIVGRGALNTEAFF
TRBV24-1	TRBJ2-1	TRBD2	.	TGTGCCACCAGTGATGGAGCTTGGGGGGGAAATGAGCAGTTCTTC	CATSDGAWGGNEQFF
TRBV5-1	TRBJ1-4	TRBD1	.	TGCGCCAGCAGCTCTGAGACAGGGGGGAGCGAAAAACTGTTTTTT	CASSSETGGSEKLFF
TRBV7-9	TRBJ2-7	TRBD2	.	TGTGCCAGCAGCCGAGGACTAGCGGGGTACGAGCAGTACTTC	CASSRGLAGYEQYF
TRBV7-2	TRBJ2-3	.	few	TGTGCCAGCAGCTTAGGGTCTTGGAGGTATACGCAGTATTTT	CASSLGSWRYTQYF
TRBV7-9	TRBJ2-7	.	.	TGTGCCAGCAGGAAGAATCAGGGGACCTACGAGCAGTACTTC	CASRKNQGTYEQYF
TRBV7-3	TRBJ1-6	.	few	TGTGCCAGCAGCTCAGGGACCTATAATTCACCCCTCCACTTT	CASSSGTYNSPLHF
TRBV24-1	TRBJ1-4	.	.	TGTGCCACCAGTGACGGAACTCGAGGACACGAAAAACTGTTTTTT	CATSDGTRGHEKLFF
TRBV27	TRBJ2-4	TRBD1	.	TGTGCCAGCAGTTTAAGAAGACAGGGAATTGGCATTCAGTACTTC	CASSLRRQGIGIQYF
TRBV5-1	TRBJ2-5	TRBD1	.	TGCGCCAGCAGCCCAGGGACAGGGCAAGAGACCCAGTACTTC	CASSPGTGQETQYF
TRBV5-1	TRBJ2-4	.	once	TGCGCCAGCAGCCTCTCCAGGGGTCCCCCTGGAAACATTCAGTACTTC	CASSLSRGPPGNIQYF
TRBV19	TRBJ1-2	TRBD1	.	TGTGCCAGTTGGCAGGGGGCCCCGGGAGGCTACACCTTC	CASWQGAPGGYTF
TRBV11-2	TRBJ2-7	.	.	TGTGCCAGCAGCGTTGACAGAACCTACGAGCAGTACTTC	CASSVDRTYEQYF
TRBV5-1	TRBJ2-5	.	.	TGCGCCAGCAGCTGGGAGAGGGGGCGGGGGACCCAGTACTTC	CASSWERGRGTQYF
TRBV5-4	TRBJ2-2	.	.	TGTGCCAGCAGCGATTACAGGGTGGGGGTCACCGGGGAGCTGTTTTTT	CASSDYRVGVTGELFF
TRBV27	TRBJ1-5	TRBD1	.	TGTGCCAGCAAGACAGGGGGCGATCAGCCCCAGCATTTT	CASKTGGDQPQHF
TRBV2	TRBJ1-1	.	.	TGTGCCAGCAGTGAAACGGGGTACCTCGCTGAAGCTTTCTTT	CASSETGYLAEAFF
TRBV6-6	TRBJ1-2	.	.	TGTGCCAGCAGGCCGTCAGGGGTCGGCTACACCTTC	CASRPSGVGYTF
TRBV5-4	TRBJ2-1	TRBD1	.	TGTGCCAGCTCACAGGGGGCAGACTCGACGCAGTTCTTC	CASSQGADSTQFF
TRBV2	TRBJ1-5	.	.	TGTGCCAGCAGTGGGTTCGGGGAGGGAATTGCGGGTCAGCCCCAGCATTTT	CASSGFGEGIAGQPQHF
TRBV14	TRBJ1-2	.	.	TGTGCCAGCAGCCAAGAATCTTTCGGTGGCTACACCTTC	CASSQESFGGYTF
TRBV30	TRBJ2-7	TRBD1	.	TGTGCCTGGAGCCCCATGGGACAGCCGAAATACGAGCAGTACTTC	CAWSPMGQPKYEQYF
TRBV6-5	TRBJ1-2	TRBD1	.	TGTGCCAGCAGCAGCCCGACAGGGGGCTATGGCTACACCTTC	CASSSPTGGYGYTF
TRBV27	TRBJ1-4	.	.	TGTGCCAGCCGGCGGGGGGGACGGGGTGAAAAACTGTTTTTT	CASRRGGRGEKLFF
TRBV6-1	TRBJ1-5	TRBD1	.	TGTGCCAGCACCCAGGGACAGGGTTGGAATCAGCCCCAGCATTTT	CASTQGQGWNQPQHF
TRBV18	TRBJ1-1	TRBD1	.	TGTGCCAGCTCACCACTGGGACAGACGAACACTGAAGCTTTCTTT	CASSPLGQTNTEAFF
TRBV7-8	TRBJ2-7	.	few	TGTGCCAGCAGCTTATGGGCATTTACCTACGAGCAGTACTTC	CASSLWAFTYEQYF